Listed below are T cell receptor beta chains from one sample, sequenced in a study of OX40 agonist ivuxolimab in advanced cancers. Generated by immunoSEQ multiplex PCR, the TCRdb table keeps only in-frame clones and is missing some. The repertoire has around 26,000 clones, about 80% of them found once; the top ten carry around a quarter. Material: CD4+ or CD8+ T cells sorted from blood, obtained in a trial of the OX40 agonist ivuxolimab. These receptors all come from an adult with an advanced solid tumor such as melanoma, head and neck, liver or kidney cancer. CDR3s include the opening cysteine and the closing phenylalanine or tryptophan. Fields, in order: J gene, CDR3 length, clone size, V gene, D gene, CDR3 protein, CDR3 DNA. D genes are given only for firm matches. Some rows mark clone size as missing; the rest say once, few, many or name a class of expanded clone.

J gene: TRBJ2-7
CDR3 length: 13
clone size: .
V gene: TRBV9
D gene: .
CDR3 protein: CASSVGQGNEQYF
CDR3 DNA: TGTGCCAGCAGCGTAGGGCAGGGGAACGAGCAGTACTTC

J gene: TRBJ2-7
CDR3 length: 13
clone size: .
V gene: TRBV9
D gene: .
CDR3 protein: CASSDHRDLEQYF
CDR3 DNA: TGTGCCAGCAGCGACCACAGGGACCTGGAGCAGTACTTC

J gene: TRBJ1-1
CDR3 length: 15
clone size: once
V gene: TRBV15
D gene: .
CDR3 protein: CATSRDRALNTEAFF
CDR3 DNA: TGTGCCACCAGCAGAGACCGAGCCTTGAACACTGAAGCTTTCTTT

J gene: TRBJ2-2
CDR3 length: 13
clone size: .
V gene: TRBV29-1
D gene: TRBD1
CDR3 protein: CSVQGVNTGELFF
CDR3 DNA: TGCAGCGTTCAGGGGGTAAACACCGGGGAGCTGTTTTTT

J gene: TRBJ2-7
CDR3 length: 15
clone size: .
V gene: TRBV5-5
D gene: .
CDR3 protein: CASSPRTGVSYEQYF
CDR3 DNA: TGTGCCAGCAGCCCGCGGACGGGCGTCTCCTACGAGCAGTACTTC

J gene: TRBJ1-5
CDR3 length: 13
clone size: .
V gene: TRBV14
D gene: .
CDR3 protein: CASSPSSHQPQHF
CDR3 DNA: TGTGCCAGCAGCCCCTCTTCTCATCAGCCCCAGCATTTT

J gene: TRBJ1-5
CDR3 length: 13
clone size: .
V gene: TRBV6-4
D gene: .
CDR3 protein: CASSDYPEGPQHF
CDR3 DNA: TGTGCCAGCAGTGACTACCCCGAAGGGCCCCAGCATTTT

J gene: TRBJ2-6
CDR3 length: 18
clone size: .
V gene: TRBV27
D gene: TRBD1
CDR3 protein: CASSVFGQVGAGANVLTF
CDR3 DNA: TGTGCCAGCAGCGTATTCGGACAGGTGGGGGCTGGGGCCAACGTCCTGACTTTC

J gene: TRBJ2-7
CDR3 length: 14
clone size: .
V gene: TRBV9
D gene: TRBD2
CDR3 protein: CASSAGLAGGEQYF
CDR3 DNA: TGTGCCAGCAGCGCGGGACTAGCGGGAGGAGAGCAGTACTTC

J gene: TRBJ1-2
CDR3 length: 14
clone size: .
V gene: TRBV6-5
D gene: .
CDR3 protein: CASREQKANYGYTF
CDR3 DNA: TGTGCCAGCAGAGAACAGAAAGCTAACTATGGCTACACCTTC

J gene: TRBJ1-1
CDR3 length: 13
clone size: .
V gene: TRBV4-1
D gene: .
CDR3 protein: CASSQVQNTEAFF
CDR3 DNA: TGCGCCAGCAGCCAAGTACAGAACACTGAAGCTTTCTTT

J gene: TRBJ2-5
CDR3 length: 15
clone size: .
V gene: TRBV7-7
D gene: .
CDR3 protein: CASSLDLQGQETQYF
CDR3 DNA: TGTGCCAGCAGCTTAGACCTACAGGGCCAAGAGACCCAGTACTTC

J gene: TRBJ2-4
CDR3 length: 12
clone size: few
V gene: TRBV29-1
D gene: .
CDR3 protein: CSVEGQLNIQYF
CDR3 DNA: TGCAGCGTTGAAGGGCAGCTAAACATTCAGTACTTC

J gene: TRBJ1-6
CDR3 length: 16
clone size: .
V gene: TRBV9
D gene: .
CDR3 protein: CASSVHGRGINSPLHF
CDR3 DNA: TGTGCCAGCAGCGTACATGGGCGGGGGATTAATTCACCCCTCCACTTT

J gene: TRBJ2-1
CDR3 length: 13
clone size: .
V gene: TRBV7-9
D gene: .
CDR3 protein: CASSFQGNNEQFF
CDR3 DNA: TGTGCCAGCAGCTTTCAGGGCAACAATGAGCAGTTCTTC

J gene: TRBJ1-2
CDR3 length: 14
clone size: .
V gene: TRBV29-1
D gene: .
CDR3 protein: CSVQGGPGNYGYTF
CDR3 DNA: TGCAGCGTGCAAGGGGGACCAGGGAACTATGGCTACACCTTC

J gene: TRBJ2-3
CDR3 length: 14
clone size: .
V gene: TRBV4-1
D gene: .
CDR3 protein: CASSQEAQTDTQYF
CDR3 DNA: TGCGCCAGCAGCCAAGAAGCTCAGACAGATACGCAGTATTTT

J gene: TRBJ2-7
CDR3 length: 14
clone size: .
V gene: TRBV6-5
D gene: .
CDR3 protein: CASSYRQRSSEQYF
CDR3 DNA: TGTGCCAGCAGTTACCGGCAGCGTAGTTCCGAGCAGTACTTC

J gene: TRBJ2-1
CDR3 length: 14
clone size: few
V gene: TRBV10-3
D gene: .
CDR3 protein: CAISEQGPYNEQFF
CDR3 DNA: TGTGCCATCAGTGAACAGGGACCCTACAATGAGCAGTTCTTC

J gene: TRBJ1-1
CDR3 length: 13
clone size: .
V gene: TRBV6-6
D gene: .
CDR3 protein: CASFHFRDTEAFF
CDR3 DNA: TGTGCCAGCTTCCACTTCCGGGACACTGAAGCTTTCTTT

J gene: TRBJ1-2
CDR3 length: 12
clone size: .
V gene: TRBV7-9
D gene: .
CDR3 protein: CASSSEAYGYTF
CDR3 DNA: TGTGCCAGCAGCTCGGAGGCGTATGGCTACACCTTC

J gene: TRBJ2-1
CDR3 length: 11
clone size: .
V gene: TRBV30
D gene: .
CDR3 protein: CAWGFYNEQFF
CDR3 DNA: TGTGCCTGGGGGTTTTACAATGAGCAGTTCTTC

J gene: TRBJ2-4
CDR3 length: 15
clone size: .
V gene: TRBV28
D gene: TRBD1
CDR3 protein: CASSRQGIAKNIQYF
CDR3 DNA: TGTGCCAGCAGCCGACAGGGTATCGCCAAAAACATTCAGTACTTC

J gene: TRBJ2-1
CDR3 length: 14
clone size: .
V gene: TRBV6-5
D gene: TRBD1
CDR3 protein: CASSETGGANEQFF
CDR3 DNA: TGTGCCAGCAGTGAGACAGGGGGAGCGAATGAGCAGTTCTTC

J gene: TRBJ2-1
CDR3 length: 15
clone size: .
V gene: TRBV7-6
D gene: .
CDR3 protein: CASSPSETGYNEQFF
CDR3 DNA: TGTGCCAGCAGCCCTAGCGAAACGGGTTACAATGAGCAGTTCTTC

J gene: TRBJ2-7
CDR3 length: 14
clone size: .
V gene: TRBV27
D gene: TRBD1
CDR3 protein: CASSLARQGYEQYF
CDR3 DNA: TGTGCCAGCAGTTTAGCCAGACAGGGGTACGAGCAGTACTTC

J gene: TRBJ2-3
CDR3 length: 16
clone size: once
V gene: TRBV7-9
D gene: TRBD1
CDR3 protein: CASSGSRDRVTDTQYF
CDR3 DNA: TGTGCCAGCAGCGGAAGCCGGGACAGGGTCACAGATACGCAGTATTTT

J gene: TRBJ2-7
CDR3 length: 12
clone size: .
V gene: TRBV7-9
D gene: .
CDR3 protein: CASSPLSLEQYF
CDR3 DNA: TGTGCCAGCAGCCCCCTTAGCCTCGAGCAGTACTTC

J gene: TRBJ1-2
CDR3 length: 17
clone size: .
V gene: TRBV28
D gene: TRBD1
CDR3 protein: CASSFPGETGAYYGYTF
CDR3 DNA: TGTGCCAGCAGTTTCCCGGGTGAGACAGGGGCGTACTATGGCTACACCTTC

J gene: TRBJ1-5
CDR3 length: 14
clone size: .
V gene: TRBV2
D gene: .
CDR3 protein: CASSDPGSNQPQHF
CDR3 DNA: TGTGCCAGCAGTGATCCCGGGAGCAATCAGCCCCAGCATTTT

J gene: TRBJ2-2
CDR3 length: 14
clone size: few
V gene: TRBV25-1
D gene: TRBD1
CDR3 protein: CASSEDRDTGELFF
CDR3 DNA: TGTGCCAGCAGTGAGGACAGGGACACCGGGGAGCTGTTTTTT

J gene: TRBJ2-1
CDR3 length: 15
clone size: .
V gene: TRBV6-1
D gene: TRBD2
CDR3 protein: CASSQTSGSVNEQFF
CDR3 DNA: TGTGCCAGCAGTCAGACTAGCGGGAGTGTCAATGAGCAGTTCTTC

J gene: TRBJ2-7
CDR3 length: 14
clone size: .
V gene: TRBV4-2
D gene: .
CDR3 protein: CASSQELDGYEQYF
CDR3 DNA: TGTGCCAGCAGCCAAGAATTAGACGGCTACGAGCAGTACTTC

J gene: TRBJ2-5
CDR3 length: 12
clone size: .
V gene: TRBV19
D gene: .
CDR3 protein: CASSPSGETQYF
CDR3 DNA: TGTGCCAGTAGTCCTTCGGGGGAGACCCAGTACTTC

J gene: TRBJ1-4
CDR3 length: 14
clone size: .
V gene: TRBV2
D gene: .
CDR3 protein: CASSEGQLNEKLFF
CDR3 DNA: TGTGCCAGCAGTGAAGGGCAGCTTAATGAAAAACTGTTTTTT

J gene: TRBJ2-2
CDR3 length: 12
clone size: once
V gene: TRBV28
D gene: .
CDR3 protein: CASSLDRGELFF
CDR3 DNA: TGTGCCAGCAGCTTGGACCGCGGGGAGCTGTTTTTT

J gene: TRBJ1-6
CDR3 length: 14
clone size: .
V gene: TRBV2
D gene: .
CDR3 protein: CASSEGRARAPLHF
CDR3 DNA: TGTGCCAGCAGTGAGGGCAGGGCTAGGGCACCCCTCCACTTT

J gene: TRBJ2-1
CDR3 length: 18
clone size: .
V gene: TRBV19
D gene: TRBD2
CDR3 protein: CASTDPGTSGIESDEQFF
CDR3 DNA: TGTGCCAGTACCGATCCCGGGACTAGCGGGATAGAATCAGATGAGCAGTTCTTC

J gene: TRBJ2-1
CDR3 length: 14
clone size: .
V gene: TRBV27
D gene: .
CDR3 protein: CASSFSGGGGEQFF
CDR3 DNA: TGTGCCAGCAGTTTTTCAGGGGGAGGGGGTGAGCAGTTCTTC

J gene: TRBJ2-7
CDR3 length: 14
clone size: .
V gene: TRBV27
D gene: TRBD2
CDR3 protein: CASRILAGVREQYF
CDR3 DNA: TGTGCCAGCAGGATTCTAGCGGGAGTGAGGGAGCAGTACTTC

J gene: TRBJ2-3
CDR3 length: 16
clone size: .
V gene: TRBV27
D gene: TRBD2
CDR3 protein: CASSLYSSGVSDTQYF
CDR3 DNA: TGTGCCAGCAGTTTATACTCTAGCGGGGTTTCGGATACGCAGTATTTT

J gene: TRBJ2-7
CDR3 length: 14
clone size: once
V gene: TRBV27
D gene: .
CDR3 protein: CASSLSLGGYEQYF
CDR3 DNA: TGTGCCAGCAGTTTATCGTTAGGGGGCTACGAGCAGTACTTC

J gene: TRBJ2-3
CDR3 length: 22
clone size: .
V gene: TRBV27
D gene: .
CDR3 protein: CASSLLPEEQLWQQRVSDTQYF
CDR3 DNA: TGTGCCAGCAGTTTACTTCCCGAAGAACAACTTTGGCAACAGAGGGTGTCAGATACGCAGTATTTT

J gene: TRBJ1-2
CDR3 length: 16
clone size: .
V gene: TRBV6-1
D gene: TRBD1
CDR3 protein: CASSEREPGQIYGYTF
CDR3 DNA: TGTGCCAGCAGTGAACGCGAGCCGGGACAGATCTATGGCTACACCTTC

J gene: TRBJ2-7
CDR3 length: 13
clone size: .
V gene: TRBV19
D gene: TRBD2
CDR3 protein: CAGTSGRSYEQYF
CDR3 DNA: TGTGCCGGAACGAGCGGGAGATCCTACGAGCAGTACTTC

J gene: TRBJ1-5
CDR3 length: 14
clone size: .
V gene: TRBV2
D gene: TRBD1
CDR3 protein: CASSGGTGLQPQHF
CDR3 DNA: TGTGCCAGCAGTGGTGGGACAGGGTTACAGCCCCAGCATTTT

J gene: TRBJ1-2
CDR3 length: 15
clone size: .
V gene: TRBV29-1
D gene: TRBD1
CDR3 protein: CSVEERTGGVYGYTF
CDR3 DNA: TGCAGCGTTGAAGAGAGGACAGGGGGTGTCTATGGCTACACCTTC

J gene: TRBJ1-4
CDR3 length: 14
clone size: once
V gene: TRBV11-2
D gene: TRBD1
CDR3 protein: CASRGQGANEKLFF
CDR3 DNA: TGTGCCAGCAGGGGACAGGGGGCAAATGAAAAACTGTTTTTT

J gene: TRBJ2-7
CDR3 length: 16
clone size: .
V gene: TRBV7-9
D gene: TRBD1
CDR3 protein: CASSLMVGTGFYEQYF
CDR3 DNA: TGTGCCAGCAGTCTTATGGTCGGGACAGGGTTCTACGAGCAGTACTTC

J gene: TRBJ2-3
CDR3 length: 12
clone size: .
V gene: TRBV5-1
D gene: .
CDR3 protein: CASSLAGDTQYF
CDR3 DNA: TGCGCCAGCAGCTTGGCAGGAGATACGCAGTATTTT

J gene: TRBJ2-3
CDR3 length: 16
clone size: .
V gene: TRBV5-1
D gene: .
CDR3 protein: CASSLVGVRGTDTQYF
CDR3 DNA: TGCGCCAGCAGCTTGGTGGGGGTTAGGGGCACAGATACGCAGTATTTT

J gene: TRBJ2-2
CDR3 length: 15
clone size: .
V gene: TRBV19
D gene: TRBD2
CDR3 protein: CASSIELAYTGELFF
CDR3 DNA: TGTGCCAGTAGTATAGAACTAGCGTATACCGGGGAGCTGTTTTTT

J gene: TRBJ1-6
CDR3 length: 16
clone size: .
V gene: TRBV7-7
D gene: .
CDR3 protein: CASSERGRKKNSPLHF
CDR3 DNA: TGTGCCAGCAGCGAACGGGGCAGGAAAAAAAATTCACCCCTCCACTTT

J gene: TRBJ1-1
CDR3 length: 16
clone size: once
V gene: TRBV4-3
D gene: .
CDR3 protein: CASSQDMGPLDTEAFF
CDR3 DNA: TGCGCCAGCAGCCAAGATATGGGTCCATTGGACACTGAAGCTTTCTTT

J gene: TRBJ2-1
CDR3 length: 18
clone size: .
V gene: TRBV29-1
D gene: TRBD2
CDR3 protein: CSVVWWTSGRSSYNEQFF
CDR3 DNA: TGCAGCGTTGTTTGGTGGACTAGCGGGAGGAGCTCCTACAATGAGCAGTTCTTC

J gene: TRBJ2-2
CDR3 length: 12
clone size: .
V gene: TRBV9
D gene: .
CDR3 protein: CASNKGAGELFF
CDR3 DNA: TGTGCCAGCAATAAGGGCGCCGGGGAGCTGTTTTTT

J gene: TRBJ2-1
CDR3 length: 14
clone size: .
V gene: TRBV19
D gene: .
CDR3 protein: CASQLGESYNEQFF
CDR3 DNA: TGTGCCAGCCAGCTTGGGGAGTCCTACAATGAGCAGTTCTTC